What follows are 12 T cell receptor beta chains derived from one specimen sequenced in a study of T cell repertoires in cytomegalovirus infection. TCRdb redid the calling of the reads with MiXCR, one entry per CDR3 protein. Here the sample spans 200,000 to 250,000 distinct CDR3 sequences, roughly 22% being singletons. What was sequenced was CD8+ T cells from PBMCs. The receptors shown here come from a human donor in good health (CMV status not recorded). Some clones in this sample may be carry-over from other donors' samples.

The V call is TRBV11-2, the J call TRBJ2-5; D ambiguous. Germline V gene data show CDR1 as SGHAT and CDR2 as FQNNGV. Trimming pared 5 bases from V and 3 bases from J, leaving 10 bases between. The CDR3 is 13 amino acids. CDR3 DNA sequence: TGTGCCAGCAGCGGAATAGCCGAAGAGACCCAGTACTTC. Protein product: CASSGIAEETQYF.

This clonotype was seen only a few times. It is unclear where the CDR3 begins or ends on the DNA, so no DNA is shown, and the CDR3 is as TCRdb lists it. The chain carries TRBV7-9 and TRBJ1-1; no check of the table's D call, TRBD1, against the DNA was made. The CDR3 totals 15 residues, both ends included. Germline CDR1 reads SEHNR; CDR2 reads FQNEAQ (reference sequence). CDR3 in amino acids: CASSPPQGLLKLSFF.

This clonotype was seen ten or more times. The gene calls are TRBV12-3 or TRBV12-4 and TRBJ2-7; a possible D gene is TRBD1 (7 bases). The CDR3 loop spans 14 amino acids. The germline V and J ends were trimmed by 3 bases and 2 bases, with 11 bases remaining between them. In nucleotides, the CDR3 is TGTGCCAGCAGTTTGAGCAGGGGGGCCTACGAGCAGTACTTC. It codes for CASSLSRGAYEQYF.

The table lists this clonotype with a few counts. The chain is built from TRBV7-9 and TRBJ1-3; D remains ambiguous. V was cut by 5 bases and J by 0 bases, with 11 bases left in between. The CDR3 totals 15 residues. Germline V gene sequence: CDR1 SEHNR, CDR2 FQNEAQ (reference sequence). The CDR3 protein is CASSPKVSSGNTIYF. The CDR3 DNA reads TGTGCCAGCAGCCCTAAAGTCTCCTCTGGAAACACCATATATTTT.

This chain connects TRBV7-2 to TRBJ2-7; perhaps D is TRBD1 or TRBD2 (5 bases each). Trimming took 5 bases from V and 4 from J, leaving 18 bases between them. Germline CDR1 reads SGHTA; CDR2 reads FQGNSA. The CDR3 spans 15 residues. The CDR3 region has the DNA TGTGCCAGCAGCCACTCTTGGGGGTTGGGATACGAGCAGTACTTC. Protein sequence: CASSHSWGLGYEQYF.

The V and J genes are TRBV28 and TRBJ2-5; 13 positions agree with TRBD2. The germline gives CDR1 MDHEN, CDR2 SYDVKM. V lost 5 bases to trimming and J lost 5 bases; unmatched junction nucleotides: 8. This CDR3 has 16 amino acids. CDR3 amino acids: CASSTGTSGDGETQYF. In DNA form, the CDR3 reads TGTGCCAGCAGTACCGGGACTAGCGGGGATGGGGAGACCCAGTACTTC.

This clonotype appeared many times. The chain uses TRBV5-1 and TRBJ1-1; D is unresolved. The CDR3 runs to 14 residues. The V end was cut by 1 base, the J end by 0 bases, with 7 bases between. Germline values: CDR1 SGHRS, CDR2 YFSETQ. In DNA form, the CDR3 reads TGCGCCAGCAGCTTGAACAGCATGAACACTGAAGCTTTCTTT. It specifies CASSLNSMNTEAFF.

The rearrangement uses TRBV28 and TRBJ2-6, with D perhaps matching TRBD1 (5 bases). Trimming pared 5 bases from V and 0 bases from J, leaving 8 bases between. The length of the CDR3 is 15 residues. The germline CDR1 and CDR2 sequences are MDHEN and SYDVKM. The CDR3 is CASSETVSGANVLTF. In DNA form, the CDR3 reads TGTGCCAGCAGTGAGACAGTCTCTGGGGCCAACGTCCTGACTTTC.

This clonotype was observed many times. The CDR3, as DNA: TGTGCCAGCAGCCCATGGTCAAGGGAGGGGGTTGGGGCCAACGTCCTGACTTTC. This encodes CASSPWSREGVGANVLTF. The chain links TRBV7-6 to TRBJ2-6; a weak D match, TRBD2 (7 bases). Germline CDR1 and CDR2: SGHVS and FNYEAQ. The CDR3 sequence is 18 residues long. Trimming took off 5 bases at V and 3 bases at J, with 20 bases between the two ends. Full variable domain (remainder filled in from reference TRBV7-6 and TRBJ2-6): GAGVSQSPRYKVTKRGQDVALRCDPISGHVSLYWYRQALGQGPEFLTYFNYEAQQDKSGLPNDRFSAERPEGSISTLTIQRTEQRDSAMYRCASSPWSREGVGANVLTFGAGSRLTVL.

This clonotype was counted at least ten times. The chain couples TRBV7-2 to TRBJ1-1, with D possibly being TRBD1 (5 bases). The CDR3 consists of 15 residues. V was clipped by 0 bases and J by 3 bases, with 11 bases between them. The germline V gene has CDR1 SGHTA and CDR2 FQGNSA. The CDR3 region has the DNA TGTGCCAGCAGCTTAGCGGGGGGTTATGACACTGAAGCTTTCTTT. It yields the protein CASSLAGGYDTEAFF.

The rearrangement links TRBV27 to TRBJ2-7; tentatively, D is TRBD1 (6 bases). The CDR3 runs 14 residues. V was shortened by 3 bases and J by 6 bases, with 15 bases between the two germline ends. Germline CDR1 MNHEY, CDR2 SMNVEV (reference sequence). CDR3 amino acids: CASSLSGQYGEQYF. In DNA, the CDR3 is TGTGCCAGCAGTTTGTCCGGACAGTACGGCGAGCAGTACTTC.

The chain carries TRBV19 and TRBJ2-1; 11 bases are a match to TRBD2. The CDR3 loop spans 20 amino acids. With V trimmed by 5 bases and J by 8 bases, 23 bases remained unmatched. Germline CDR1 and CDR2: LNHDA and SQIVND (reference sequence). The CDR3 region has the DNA TGTGCCAGTAGTCCCCTGCTAGCGGGGGGCGGTACACCGCAGGGATATGAGCAGTTCTTC. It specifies CASSPLLAGGGTPQGYEQFF.